The clone carrying this TCR beta chain was seen only a few times. Its antigen is still unknown. Per germline, CDR1 KGHSH and CDR2 LQKENI. The CDR3 has 16 residues. V lost 3 bases, J lost 1 base, and 13 bases lay in between. The sample originates from a study of shared clonotypes between healthy human individuals. Study at large: Each donor had three CD4 naive, three CD4 memory, two CD8 naive and one CD8 memory plate. Whole-study findings and limits: Across four donors, naive CD4 shared approximately 4.5%, naive CD8 more than 3%, memory CD4 roughly 2.1%, memory CD8 about 0.4%. Sampling covered blood only; tissue repertoires likely differ.

The authors ran the assay at deep level. Profiling relied on immunoSEQ multiplex PCR, and the TCRdb table lists in-frame clones only, not all of them. The table lists roughly 760,000 clones, around two thirds of them singletons. This clonotype was obtained from a woman between 25 and 40 years old in good health. V is TRBV18 and J is TRBJ1-3; D is unclear. The sequencing sample was made of memory CD4+ T cells sorted from blood. Subset: CD45RA-negative fraction. The CDR3 nucleotides read TGTGCCAGCTCACCCGCCTTGGGGTGGTCTGGAAACACCATATATTTT. Translating gives CASSPALGWSGNTIYF. The full variable domain, completed using reference TRBV18 and TRBJ1-3, is NAGVMQNPRHLVRRRGQEARLRCSPMKGHSHVYWYRQLPEEGLKFMVYLQKENIIDESGMPKERFSAEFPKEGPSILRIQQVVRGDSAAYFCASSPALGWSGNTIYFGEGSWLTVV.